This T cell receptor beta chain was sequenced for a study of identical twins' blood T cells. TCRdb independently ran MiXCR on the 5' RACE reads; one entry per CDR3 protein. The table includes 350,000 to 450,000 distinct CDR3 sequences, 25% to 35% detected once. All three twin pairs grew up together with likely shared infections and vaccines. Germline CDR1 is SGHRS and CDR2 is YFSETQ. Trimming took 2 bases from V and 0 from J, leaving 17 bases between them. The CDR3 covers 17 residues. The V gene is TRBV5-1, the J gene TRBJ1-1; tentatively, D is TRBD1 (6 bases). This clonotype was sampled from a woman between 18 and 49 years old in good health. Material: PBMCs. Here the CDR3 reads CASSFGQGLGMNTEAFF. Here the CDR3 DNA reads TGCGCCAGCAGCTTCGGGCAGGGGTTGGGAATGAACACTGAAGCTTTCTTT. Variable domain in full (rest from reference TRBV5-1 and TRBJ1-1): KAGVTQTPRYLIKTRGQQVTLSCSPISGHRSVSWYQQTPGQGLQFLFEYFSETQRNKGNFPGRFSGRQFSNSRSEMNVSTLELGDSALYLCASSFGQGLGMNTEAFFGQGTRLTVV.